This T cell receptor beta chain was sequenced in a study of OX40 agonist ivuxolimab in advanced cancers. Background on the study: Patient treatment consisted of intravenous ivuxolimab administration every 2 weeks at 0.01 to 10 mg/kg. Study-wide findings and caveats: Among the nonresponders, some also had low normalized T-cell clonal expansion. Expansion of clones was among the lowest in partial responders at 0.1-3.0 mg/kg. Antigens targeted by the expanded peripheral T cells were not determined.

The germline V gene encodes CDR1 SEHNR and CDR2 FQNEAQ (reference sequence). The CDR3 consists of 15 residues. V gave up 5 bases and J gave up 4 bases, with 17 bases separating them. For this clone: Its antigen remains unknown. Given a far larger clone just one base away, this is likely a sequencing read error. Other nucleotide sequences from this sample produce the same CDR3.

The protocol was immunoSEQ multiplex PCR, while the TCRdb copy is restricted to in-frame clones and leaves out a portion. The sample gives 5,600 or so clones, about 81% of which show up once; around 25% is in the top ten. This receptor was obtained from an adult with an advanced solid tumor such as melanoma, head and neck, liver or kidney cancer. The genes are TRBV7-9 and TRBJ2-5; D remains unclear. Specimen: CD4+ or CD8+ T cells sorted from blood, collected in a trial of the OX40 agonist ivuxolimab. CDR3 sequence: CASSQGQRTAETQYF. For the CDR3, the DNA is TGTGCCAGCAGCCAAGGGCAAAGGACGGCAGAGACCCAGTACTTC. The variable domain in full, completed from reference TRBV7-9 and TRBJ2-5, reads DTGVSQNPRHKITKRGQNVTFRCDPISEHNRLYWYRQTLGQGPEFLTYFQNEAQLEKSRLLSDRFSAERPKGSFSTLEIQRTEQGDSAMYLCASSQGQRTAETQYFGPGTRLLVL.